Included here is one T cell receptor (beta chain) sequence, with context. Method: immunoSEQ multiplex PCR; TCRdb's copy keeps in-frame clones and lacks some. The table shows 2,500,000 or so clones, with approximately 92% occurring only once. The sample originates from a study of shared clonotypes between healthy human individuals. Germline lookup yields CDR1 SGHTS and CDR2 YDEGEE. The ends were cut back, 1 base at V and 0 bases at J, with 13 bases in the middle. The CDR3 has 16 amino acids. This TCR was sampled from a young man in good health. Material: naive CD4+ T cells sorted from blood. Specified subset: CD45RA+ positively selected. This rearrangement joins TRBV5-8 to TRBJ1-2, with D perhaps TRBD1 (5 bases). CDR3 DNA: TGTGCCAGCAGCTTGCGGGACGGTAACCCTAACTATGGCTACACCTTC. This encodes CASSLRDGNPNYGYTF.